Below, one T cell receptor beta chain is given with its context. The data derive from a study of control samples from healthy donors and cancer patients. The table came from immunoSEQ multiplex PCR; TCRdb's copy has only in-frame clones and leaves some out. Of about 150,000 clones in the sample, approximately 88% are singletons; the top ten hold 4.9%. Germline assignment: CDR1 MNHEY and CDR2 SVGAGI. V lost 6 bases, J lost 2 bases, and 14 bases lay in between. This CDR3 comprises 15 residues. The sequenced sample was blood. The sequence derives from a young man in good health. V usage is TRBV6-5 and J usage is TRBJ1-3; perhaps TRBD1 as D (6 bases). CDR3 sequence reads: CASSFTQGPGNTIYF. CDR3 sequence (DNA): TGTGCCAGCAGCTTTACACAGGGACCTGGAAACACCATATATTTT.